This T cell receptor (beta chain) was observed in a study of blood T cells in healthy people across ages. The study, taken as a whole, reports: No conclusive comparison of naive versus antigen-experienced cells was possible with unsorted PBMCs. Calculation of diversity from one million T cells yielded estimates considered to be underestimates.

The V end was cut by 10 bases, the J end by 0 bases, with 10 bases between. CDR1 and CDR2 (germline): MDHEN, SYDVKM. There are 14 residues in the CDR3. To note about this clonotype: No antigen is known for it.

The study drew donors from healthy Caucasian individuals in Russia aged roughly 6 to 90. For the second PCR, which ran for about 7 to 11 cycles, a sample-barcoded 5' primer and a J-beta primer mix were used. A template-switch adaptor containing 12 random nucleotides labeled each cDNA molecule. TCRdb redid the calling of the 5' RACE reads with MiXCR, one entry per CDR3 protein. The data hold more than 1 million distinct CDR3 sequences, with 40% to 45% observed a single time. The sample consisted of blood. The TCR comes from a woman in her fifties or sixties in good health. V gene TRBV28 combines with J gene TRBJ2-6; no firm D call. CDR3 sequence reads: CATCSVSGANVLTF. Written as DNA, the CDR3 is TGTGCCACTTGTTCCGTCTCTGGGGCCAACGTCCTGACTTTC.